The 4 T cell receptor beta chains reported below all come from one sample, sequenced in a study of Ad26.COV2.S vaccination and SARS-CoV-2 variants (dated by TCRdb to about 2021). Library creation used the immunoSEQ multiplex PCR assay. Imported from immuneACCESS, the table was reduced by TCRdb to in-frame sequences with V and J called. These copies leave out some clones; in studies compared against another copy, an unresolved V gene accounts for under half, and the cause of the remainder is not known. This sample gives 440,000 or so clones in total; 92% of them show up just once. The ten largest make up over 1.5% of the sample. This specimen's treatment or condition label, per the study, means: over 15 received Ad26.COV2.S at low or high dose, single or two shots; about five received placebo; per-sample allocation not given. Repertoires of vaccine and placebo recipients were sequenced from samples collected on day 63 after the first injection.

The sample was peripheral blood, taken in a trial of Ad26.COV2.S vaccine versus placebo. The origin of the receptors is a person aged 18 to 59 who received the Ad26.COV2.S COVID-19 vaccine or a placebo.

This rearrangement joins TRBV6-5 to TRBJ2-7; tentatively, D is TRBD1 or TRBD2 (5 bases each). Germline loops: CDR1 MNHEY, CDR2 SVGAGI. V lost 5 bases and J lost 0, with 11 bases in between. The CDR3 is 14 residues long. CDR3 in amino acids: CASSTPGSSYEQYF. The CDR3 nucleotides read TGTGCCAGCAGTACCCCAGGGAGCTCCTACGAGCAGTACTTC.

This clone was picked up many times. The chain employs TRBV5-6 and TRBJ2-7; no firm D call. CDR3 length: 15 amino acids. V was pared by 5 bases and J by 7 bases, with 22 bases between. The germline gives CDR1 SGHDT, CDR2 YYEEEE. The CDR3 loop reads CASSSDKVRPWEQYF. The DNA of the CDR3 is TGTGCCAGCAGTTCCGATAAGGTCAGGCCTTGGGAGCAGTACTTC. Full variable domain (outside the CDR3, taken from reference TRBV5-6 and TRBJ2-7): DAGVTQSPTHLIKTRGQQVTLRCSPKSGHDTVSWYQQALGQGPQFIFQYYEEEERQRGNFPDRFSGHQFPNYSSELNVNALLLGDSALYLCASSSDKVRPWEQYFGPGTRLTVT.

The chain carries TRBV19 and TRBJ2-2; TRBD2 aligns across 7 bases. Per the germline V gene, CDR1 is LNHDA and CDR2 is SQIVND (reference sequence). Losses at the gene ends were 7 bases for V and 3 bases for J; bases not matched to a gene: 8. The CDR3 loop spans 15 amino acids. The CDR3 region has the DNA TGTGCCAGTAACCTGGGGGGGAGAGACACCGGGGAGCTGTTTTTT. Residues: CASNLGGRDTGELFF.

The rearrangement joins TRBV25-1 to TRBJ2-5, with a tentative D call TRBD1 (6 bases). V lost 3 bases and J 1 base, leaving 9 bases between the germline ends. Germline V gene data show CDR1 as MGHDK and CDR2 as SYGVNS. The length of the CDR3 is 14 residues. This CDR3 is CASSDGGSQETQYF. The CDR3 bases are TGTGCCAGCAGTGATGGGGGCAGCCAAGAGACCCAGTACTTC. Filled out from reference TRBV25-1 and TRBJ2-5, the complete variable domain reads EADIYQTPRYLVIGTGKKITLECSQTMGHDKMYWYQQDPGMELHLIHYSYGVNSTEKGDLSSESTVSRIRTEHFPLTLESARPSHTSQYLCASSDGGSQETQYFGPGTRLLVL.